These 27 T cell receptor beta chains share one sample of origin, sequenced in a study of CD8+ T cells in alopecia areata. Once RNA had been extracted, it was reverse transcribed into cDNA to act as the sequencing template. The repertoire was sequenced with immunoSEQ multiplex PCR; TCRdb's copy has only in-frame clones and lacks some. Among some 170,000 clones listed, about 70% were seen once. Sequencing was performed on CD8+ T cells sorted from blood, taken at week 0. Source of these receptors: a human donor with alopecia areata.

The sample holds a few counts of this clone. This chain links TRBV2 with TRBJ1-5; 10 nucleotides match TRBD1. The CDR3 totals 14 residues. Germline trimming cut 6 bases from V and 3 bases from J; bases unmatched to any gene: 2. The germline V gene has CDR1 SNHLY and CDR2 FYNNEI. This chain's CDR3 is CASRRQGANQPQHF. In DNA, the CDR3 is TGTGCCAGCAGAAGACAGGGGGCCAATCAGCCCCAGCATTTT.

The gene calls are TRBV27 and TRBJ2-7; D is possibly TRBD1 (6 bases). The germline CDR1 and CDR2 sequences are MNHEY and SMNVEV (reference sequence). V was shortened by 5 bases and J by 2 bases, with 19 bases between the two germline ends. The CDR3 has 16 amino acids. CDR3 bases: TGTGCCAGCAGTACGGCCCTCCGGACAGTTACCTACGAGCAGTACTTC. Residues: CASSTALRTVTYEQYF.

The chain recombines TRBV29-1 with TRBJ1-1; 9 nucleotides line up with TRBD1. CDR1 is SQVTM, CDR2 ANQGSEA, per germline. With 6 bases clipped from V and 5 bases from J, the junction kept 1 base outside the gene matches. This CDR3 region has 11 residues. CDR3 amino acids: CSVTGGTEAFF. The DNA of the CDR3 is TGCAGCGTGACAGGGGGGACTGAAGCTTTCTTT.

The chain joins TRBV5-6 to TRBJ2-1, with D hard to call. CDR3 length: 14 residues. The ends were cut back, 4 bases at V and 4 bases at J, with 12 bases in the middle. Germline V gene data show CDR1 as SGHDT and CDR2 as YYEEEE. CDR3 protein: CASSPRTEYNEQFF. Here the CDR3 DNA reads TGTGCCAGCAGCCCGCGGACGGAATACAATGAGCAGTTCTTC.

A single count supports this clone. The chain uses TRBV5-1 and TRBJ2-5; D remains ambiguous. Trimming pared 7 bases from V and 9 bases from J, leaving 7 bases between. This CDR3 spans 9 amino acids. Germline V CDR1 and CDR2: SGHRS, YFSETQ. CDR3 in amino acids: CASGSPQYF. CDR3 DNA: TGCGCCAGCGGATCCCCCCAGTACTTC.

J is TRBJ1-2 and V is TRBV27; D is uncertain. The V end was cut by 2 bases, the J end by 7 bases, with 14 bases between. This CDR3 has 14 residues. Per the germline V gene, CDR1 is MNHEY and CDR2 is SMNVEV (reference sequence). DNA for the CDR3: TGTGCCAGCAGTTTAGTGTTCTCGGGGAGTGGCTACACCTTC. This gives the protein CASSLVFSGSGYTF.

The chain links TRBV5-1 to TRBJ2-7, with D possibly matching TRBD2 (6 bases). In germline, CDR1 is SGHRS, CDR2 YFSETQ. The ends were cut back, 0 bases at V and 2 bases at J, with 12 bases in the middle. This CDR3 has 15 amino acids. In DNA form, the CDR3 reads TGCGCCAGCAGCTTGGTTGGCGGGGCAGCCTACGAGCAGTACTTC. Translating gives CASSLVGGAAYEQYF.

This chain connects TRBV29-1 to TRBJ1-2; no reliable D call. V dropped 3 bases and J dropped 7 bases, with 12 bases sitting between them. The CDR3 length is 12 residues. From germline, CDR1 is SQVTM and CDR2 ANQGSEA. The CDR3 loop reads CSVDLGSLGYTF. The DNA for the CDR3 is TGCAGCGTTGACTTGGGTTCACTTGGCTACACCTTC.

The V gene is TRBV20-1, the J gene TRBJ1-1; possibly TRBD1 for D (5 bases). This CDR3 has 11 residues. Germline CDR1 and CDR2: DFQATT and SNEGSKA (reference sequence). With 6 bases removed from V and 6 bases from J, the gap between germline ends came to 11 bases. This CDR3 reads CSARDGPEAFF. DNA for the CDR3: TGCAGTGCAAGGGACGGCCCTGAAGCTTTCTTT.

This rearrangement joins TRBV29-1 to TRBJ1-2; perhaps TRBD1 as D (5 bases). Trimming took 7 bases from V and 0 from J, leaving 18 bases between them. Germline assignment: CDR1 SQVTM and CDR2 ANQGSEA. CDR3 length: 15 amino acids. The CDR3 nucleotides are TGCAGCGATGCTGGGGGACGTGCTCCTAACTATGGCTACACCTTC. Translated, it gives CSDAGGRAPNYGYTF.

This sequence joins TRBV9 and TRBJ2-3, with 9 bases matching TRBD2. Germline V gene data show CDR1 as SGDLS and CDR2 as YYNGEE. CDR3 length: 16 residues. Trimming took 0 bases from V and 4 from J; bases not matched to a gene: 6. CDR3 sequence: CASSVGVSGGSDTQYF. The CDR3, as DNA: TGTGCCAGCAGCGTAGGGGTTAGCGGGGGTTCAGATACGCAGTATTTT.

This chain uses TRBV7-9 with TRBJ2-7; either TRBD1 or TRBD2 may fit D (5 bases each). V was cut by 5 bases and J by 2 bases, with 13 bases left in between. The CDR3 spans 14 residues. The V gene's germline CDR1 is SEHNR and CDR2 FQNEAQ (reference sequence). This CDR3 is CASSARGPPYEQYF. CDR3 nucleotide sequence: TGTGCCAGCAGCGCCCGGGGCCCCCCCTACGAGCAGTACTTC.

In the case of this clone: The junction and the germline gene differ at one end; a read error may be behind it. This rearrangement joins TRBV9 to TRBJ1-1; 9 bases match TRBD1. Germline V gene data show CDR1 as SGDLS and CDR2 as YYNGEE. The CDR3 consists of 16 residues. The CDR3 reads CANSGQGRAVNTEAFF. In DNA, the CDR3 is TGTGCCAACAGCGGACAGGGGAGGGCTGTGAACACTGAAGCTTTCTTT.

The CDR3 DNA reads as TGTGCCAGCAGCTTTCGCACCGGGGAGCTGTTTTTT. Amino acids: CASSFRTGELFF. The V and J genes are TRBV5-6 and TRBJ2-2, with D unclear. Trimming removed 2 bases from V and 4 bases from J, with 3 bases in between. CDR1 is SGHDT and CDR2 is YYEEEE in the germline V gene. CDR3 length equals 12 residues.

This clone came up a few times. Other DNA sequences within the sample encode an identical CDR3. The chain recombines TRBV4-1 with TRBJ2-7; D unresolved. The V gene's germline CDR1 is MGHRA and CDR2 YSYEKL. CDR3 length equals 14 residues. V lost 2 bases and J 1 base, leaving 9 bases between the germline ends. CDR3 region: CASSQTGSSYEQYF. The CDR3 nucleotides read TGCGCCAGCAGCCAAACCGGGTCTTCCTACGAGCAGTACTTC.

This clone turned up a few times. This rearrangement joins TRBV7-9 to TRBJ2-2; unclear D gene. Trimming pared 1 base from V and 7 bases from J, leaving 7 bases between. The germline gives CDR1 SEHNR, CDR2 FQNEAQ (reference sequence). The CDR3 consists of 13 residues. CDR3 DNA sequence: TGTGCCAGCAGCTTAGGCGTGGTCGGGGAGCTGTTTTTT. Protein sequence: CASSLGVVGELFF.

The chain uses TRBV2 and TRBJ2-3; D is unclear. CDR1 and CDR2 (germline): SNHLY, FYNNEI. V dropped 2 bases and J dropped 9 bases, with 18 bases sitting between them. The CDR3 loop spans 15 amino acids. CDR3 DNA sequence: TGTGCCAGCAGTGAATTTGGCGGCCCGACGTTGACGCAGTATTTT. It is translated as CASSEFGGPTLTQYF. The full variable domain, with the rest looked up from reference TRBV2 and TRBJ2-3, is EPEVTQTPSHQVTQMGQEVILRCVPISNHLYFYWYRQILGQKVEFLVSFYNNEISEKSEIFDDQFSVERPDGSNFTLKIRSTKLEDSAMYFCASSEFGGPTLTQYFGPGTRLTVL.

The chain is built from TRBV6-1 and TRBJ1-2, with D uncertain. The CDR3 covers 16 residues. Trimming left V 2 bases short and J 3 bases short, with 16 bases between. Germline CDR1 and CDR2: MNHNS and SASEGT. The CDR3 DNA reads TGTGCCAGCAGTGAAAATGCAAGGGCCTCGTACTATGGCTACACCTTC. Its translation: CASSENARASYYGYTF.

The rearrangement joins TRBV2 to TRBJ2-1; the D is unclear. There are 16 residues in the CDR3. With 3 bases removed from V and 1 base from J, the gap between germline ends came to 13 bases. In germline, CDR1 is SNHLY, CDR2 FYNNEI. The CDR3 DNA is TGTGCCAGCAGTGATCCACACGTGTCGTCCTACAATGAGCAGTTCTTC. Its translation is CASSDPHVSSYNEQFF.

This clone was seen more than once but under ten times. The CDR3 sequence: CASTASGGTDTQYF. In nucleotides, the CDR3 is TGTGCCAGTACAGCTAGCGGGGGAACAGATACGCAGTATTTT. The gene calls are TRBV19 and TRBJ2-3; 10 bases line up with TRBD2. Germline CDR1 is LNHDA and CDR2 is SQIVND (reference sequence). Trimming at V came to 7 bases and at J to 3 bases, leaving 4 bases not matched to a gene. The CDR3 totals 14 residues.

This clone has just a few counts. The chain carries TRBV4-1 and TRBJ1-6; 7 positions match TRBD1. Germline CDR1 MGHRA, CDR2 YSYEKL. With V trimmed by 1 base and J by 5 bases, 8 bases remained unmatched. This CDR3 region has 17 residues. The CDR3 nucleotides read TGCGCCAGCAGCCAAGCCGACAGGGCCACCAATAATTCACCCCTCCACTTT. It is translated as CASSQADRATNNSPLHF.

The rearrangement joins TRBV29-1 to TRBJ2-7, with D possibly being TRBD1 or TRBD2 (5 bases each). CDR1 is SQVTM, CDR2 ANQGSEA, per germline. The CDR3 is made up of 12 amino acids. V shed 5 bases and J shed 3 bases, with 11 bases lying between them. The CDR3 reads CSVPGPNYEQYF. In DNA, the CDR3 is TGCAGCGTTCCGGGACCGAACTACGAGCAGTACTTC.

J is TRBJ1-3 and V is TRBV9, with 8 bases lining up with TRBD1. CDR1 is SGDLS and CDR2 is YYNGEE in the germline V gene. The length of the CDR3 is 19 residues. V was clipped by 4 bases and J by 1 base; unmatched bases: 16. CDR3 sequence (DNA): TGTGCCAGCAGCCTCCGGTCTGGGACAGGCCCCGATTCTGGAAACACCATATATTTT. Its translation: CASSLRSGTGPDSGNTIYF.

The chain joins TRBV2 to TRBJ2-1; no firm D call. The V gene lost 6 bases and the J gene lost 5 bases, with 20 bases spanning the gap. Germline assignment: CDR1 SNHLY and CDR2 FYNNEI. The CDR3 loop spans 16 amino acids. The CDR3 DNA follows: TGTGCCAGCAGCGCAAATCAAAGGTGGGCAAACAATGAGCAGTTCTTC. Translation gives CASSANQRWANNEQFF.

This clone has only one observation. CDR3 nucleotide sequence: TGTGCCAGCAGCGTACTAGGGACCACTGAAGCTTTCTTT. Amino acid sequence: CASSVLGTTEAFF. The chain carries TRBV6-5 and TRBJ1-1, with D possibly being TRBD1 (5 bases). Germline loops: CDR1 MNHEY, CDR2 SVGAGI. Trimming left V 6 bases short and J 4 bases short, with 12 bases between. This CDR3 has 13 residues.

In nucleotides, the CDR3 is TGTGCCAGTACAAGGGGCCCTGAAGCTTTCTTT. It yields the protein CASTRGPEAFF. The chain links TRBV19 to TRBJ1-1; TRBD1 might be the D (5 bases). V lost 7 bases and J 6 bases, leaving 9 bases between the germline ends. The CDR3 runs to 11 residues. The germline CDR1 and CDR2 sequences are LNHDA and SQIVND (reference sequence).

This clone was recorded once. The chain uses TRBV11-2 and TRBJ2-1, with 10 bases fitting TRBD1. V shed 1 base and J 2 bases; nucleotides not matched to a gene: 5. Per germline, CDR1 SGHAT and CDR2 FQNNGV. CDR3 length equals 17 residues. This chain's CDR3 is CASSLVSGTGAYNEQFF. The CDR3 DNA reads TGTGCCAGCAGCTTAGTTTCGGGGACAGGGGCCTACAATGAGCAGTTCTTC.